These 5 T cell receptor beta chains came from one sample sequenced in a study of cytomegalovirus exposure and HLA in healthy donors. Vbeta (60) and Jbeta (13) primers were used in the PCR. The assay was immunoSEQ multiplex PCR, and TCRdb's table has in-frame clones only and misses some. This sample has roughly 190,000 clones, with more than 65% found just once. Material for sequencing was PBMCs. The receptors come from a woman in her twenties or thirties in good health and CMV-seropositive.

The chain uses TRBV5-3 and TRBJ2-6; D gene unclear. TRBV5-3 is assigned to the ORF class and has an uncertain function. This CDR3 has 14 residues. V dropped 0 bases and J dropped 3 bases, with 4 bases sitting between them. The chain's CDR3 is CARSLGHGANVLTF. The CDR3 bases are TGTGCCAGAAGCTTGGGGCATGGGGCCAACGTCCTGACTTTC.

J is TRBJ2-1 and V is TRBV11-2; TRBD2 agrees at 8 bases. Germline V CDR1 and CDR2: SGHAT, FQNNGV. CDR3 length: 15 amino acids. V gave up 5 bases and J gave up 3 bases; unmatched junction bases: 6. The DNA of the CDR3 is TGTGCCAGCAGCCCGGTACTAGCGGTCTACAATGAGCAGTTCTTC. It specifies CASSPVLAVYNEQFF.

The chain recombines TRBV7-2 with TRBJ2-1; 10 bases are a match to TRBD2. Germline-derived CDR1 and CDR2 are SGHTA and FQGNSA. With V trimmed by 5 bases and J by 9 bases, 7 bases remained unmatched. The CDR3 is made up of 14 amino acids. CDR3 in amino acids: CASSPGLARGEQFF. CDR3 DNA: TGTGCCAGCAGCCCGGGACTAGCGAGGGGTGAGCAGTTCTTC.

This sequence joins TRBV7-2 and TRBJ2-7; 9 nucleotides align to TRBD2. Trimming took 3 bases from V and 6 from J; bases not matched to a gene: 3. The CDR3 totals 13 residues. The germline V gene encodes CDR1 SGHTA and CDR2 FQGNSA. The CDR3 region is CASSLAGGGEQYF. The CDR3 DNA reads as TGTGCCAGCAGCTTGGCGGGAGGGGGCGAGCAGTACTTC.

The chain recombines TRBV7-2 with TRBJ2-5; TRBD1 matches at 10 bases. The CDR3 has 15 residues. Trimming took 5 bases from V and 5 from J; bases not matched to a gene: 8. Germline values: CDR1 SGHTA, CDR2 FQGNSA. The CDR3 loop reads CASSRQGQGLETQYF. For the CDR3, the DNA is TGTGCCAGCAGCCGCCAGGGACAGGGGTTGGAGACCCAGTACTTC.